This section outlines one T cell receptor (beta chain) sequence together with its context. Seattle's enrolled individuals joined amid active infection and were then monitored longitudinally. TCRdb's copy holds only in-frame clones and misses some; the assay was immunoSEQ multiplex PCR. The data hold approximately 500,000 clones, with approximately 92% observed a single time. This sample is drawn from a study of blood T cell repertoires in COVID-19. The sample consisted of peripheral blood. The receptor's source is a man between 18 and 29 years old with COVID-19, enrolled during active disease.

Here the CDR3 reads CASSYKTGELFF. The CDR3 region has the DNA TGTGCCAGCAGCTACAAAACCGGGGAGCTGTTTTTT. The rearrangement links TRBV5-4 to TRBJ2-2; D remains ambiguous. V shed 3 bases and J shed 5 bases, with 5 bases lying between them. CDR3 length: 12 amino acids. Germline V gene lookup returns CDR1 SGHNT and CDR2 YYREEE (reference sequence).